Each of the 16 T cell receptor beta chains below was sequenced from the same sample in a study of T-cell memory formation after mild COVID-19. TCRdb fed the 5' RACE reads into MiXCR, producing one record per CDR3 protein. The sample shows about 430,000 distinct CDR3 sequences, approximately 25% of them seen only once. Sequencing input: PBMCs or a T cell subset sorted from them (not recorded which). These TCRs come from an adult woman who had mild COVID-19 (a few samples of this study predate the infection). Cell type and time point are not known.

This clonotype was recorded once. This chain links TRBV14 with TRBJ2-5, with TRBD2 identical over 11 bases. Germline CDR1 SGHDN, CDR2 FVKESK. The CDR3 totals 16 residues. The V segment lost 4 bases and the J segment 5 bases; nucleotides outside the gene matches: 9. CDR3 coding DNA: TGTGCCAGCAGCCCCCGTAGCGGGGGGGCTCGGGAGACCCAGTACTTC. It translates to CASSPRSGGARETQYF. The full variable domain, its missing parts supplied by reference TRBV14 and TRBJ2-5, is EAGVTQFPSHSVIEKGQTVTLRCDPISGHDNLYWYRRVMGKEIKFLLHFVKESKQDESGMPNNRFLAERTGGTYSTLKVQPAELEDSGVYFCASSPRSGGARETQYFGPGTRLLVL.

This clonotype has more than one count but fewer than ten. V gene TRBV20-1 combines with J gene TRBJ2-1; 10 nucleotides agree with TRBD2. V was clipped by 6 bases and J by 0 bases; unmatched bases: 5. The CDR3 sequence is 15 residues long. Germline V CDR1 and CDR2: DFQATT, SNEGSKA (reference sequence). For the CDR3, the DNA is TGCAGTGCCAGTCTAGCGGGGGCCTCCTACAATGAGCAGTTCTTC. Protein: CSASLAGASYNEQFF.

The gene calls are TRBV7-2 and TRBJ2-1; D not resolved. The CDR3 is 13 amino acids. Trimming left V 5 bases short and J 8 bases short, with 13 bases between. From germline, CDR1 is SGHTA and CDR2 FQGNSA. In nucleotides, the CDR3 is TGTGCCAGCAGCGTAGGAACCCGCTATGAGCAGTTCTTC. Translating gives CASSVGTRYEQFF.

V usage is TRBV4-1 and J usage is TRBJ2-5; D ambiguous. V was pared by 2 bases and J by 1 base, with 2 bases between. The CDR3 has 12 amino acids. From germline, CDR1 is MGHRA and CDR2 YSYEKL. CDR3 region: CASSQIQETQYF. The CDR3 DNA is TGCGCCAGCAGCCAAATCCAAGAGACCCAGTACTTC.

The V gene is TRBV10-3, the J gene TRBJ2-1, with D perhaps assigned TRBD1 or TRBD2 (5 bases each). Germline V lookup: CDR1 ENHRY, CDR2 SYGVKD. V was trimmed by 3 bases and J by 9 bases, leaving 12 bases between them. There are 13 residues in the CDR3. CDR3 sequence (DNA): TGTGCCATCAGTGAAAGGGATGGGGGTGAGCAGTTCTTC. Translating it yields CAISERDGGEQFF.

This sequence joins TRBV7-9 and TRBJ2-5, with TRBD2 matching 7 bases. CDR3 length: 16 amino acids. Germline CDR1 reads SEHNR; CDR2 reads FQNEAQ (reference sequence). With 4 bases clipped from V and 5 bases from J, the junction kept 13 bases outside the gene matches. CDR3 coding DNA: TGTGCCAGCAGCTCCCGACTAGCCCAATGGGGGGAGACCCAGTACTTC. It yields the protein CASSSRLAQWGETQYF.

The chain employs TRBV20-1 and TRBJ2-3; D ambiguous. Germline V lookup: CDR1 DFQATT, CDR2 SNEGSKA (reference sequence). Trimming shortened V by 1 base and J by 0 bases, and 5 bases separated the two germline ends. The CDR3 has 13 residues. CDR3 DNA sequence: TGCAGTGCTAGAGTTGCGAGCACAGATACGCAGTATTTT. Encoded protein: CSARVASTDTQYF.

The chain is built from TRBV20-1 and TRBJ2-3; the match to TRBD2 covers 11 bases. The CDR3 length is 14 residues. Trimming removed 5 bases from V and 7 bases from J; junction bases left unmatched: 8. CDR1 DFQATT and CDR2 SNEGSKA come from the germline V gene (reference sequence). The CDR3 nucleotides are TGCAGTGCTGCGACTAGCGGGGCGCTCTATACGCAGTATTTT. Translating it yields CSAATSGALYTQYF.

This clonotype was picked up a small number of times. The chain recombines TRBV7-9 with TRBJ2-1, with a weak D call TRBD2 (6 bases). Germline CDR1 is SEHNR and CDR2 is FQNEAQ (reference sequence). V was shortened by 8 bases and J by 6 bases, with 20 bases between the two germline ends. CDR3 length: 15 residues. CDR3 protein: CASLRPRGVSNEQFF. CDR3 nucleotides: TGTGCCAGCCTCCGCCCCCGCGGGGTAAGCAATGAGCAGTTCTTC.

The chain is built from TRBV4-2 and TRBJ2-3, with 11 bases that match TRBD1. Germline CDR1 reads LGHNA; CDR2 reads YNFKEQ. The CDR3 has 17 residues. V dropped 5 bases and J dropped 0; count of bases not matched to a gene: 7. The CDR3 region has the DNA TGTGCCAGCAGCAAACGGACAGGGGGCCGGAGCACAGATACGCAGTATTTT. Translating it yields CASSKRTGGRSTDTQYF.

This clonotype was detected only a few times. The chain is built from TRBV29-1 and TRBJ2-1; TRBD1 matches at 9 bases. Germline lookup yields CDR1 SQVTM and CDR2 ANQGSEA. V shed 6 bases and J 7 bases; nucleotides not matched to a gene: 4. The CDR3 totals 12 residues. The CDR3 nucleotides read TGCAGCGTCGAACAGGGGGCGAATGAGCAGTTCTTC. Translated: CSVEQGANEQFF.

This chain connects TRBV12-3 or TRBV12-4 to TRBJ2-3; D not certain. CDR3 length equals 15 residues. The ends were cut back, 1 base at V and 2 bases at J, with 10 bases in the middle. The CDR3 DNA reads as TGTGCCAGCAGTTTAGTGGTCAGTAACACAGATACGCAGTATTTT. Translated, it gives CASSLVVSNTDTQYF.

This clonotype was recorded a few times. CDR3: CATSDTGLPQFF. The CDR3 nucleotides are TGTGCCACCAGTGACACCGGACTCCCGCAGTTCTTC. The chain employs TRBV24-1 and TRBJ2-1; TRBD2 might be the D (5 bases). The germline CDR1 and CDR2 sequences are KGHDR and SFDVKD. V was trimmed by 4 bases and J by 12 bases, leaving 12 bases between them. The CDR3 is made up of 12 amino acids.

This clonotype was observed a handful of times. The chain employs TRBV24-1 and TRBJ2-2, with D possibly matching TRBD1 (6 bases). Trimming left V 3 bases short and J 1 base short, with 11 bases between. The CDR3 is 16 residues long. Germline CDR1 is KGHDR and CDR2 is SFDVKD. The CDR3 loop is CATSDRTGQNTGELFF. CDR3 sequence (DNA): TGTGCCACCAGTGATCGGACGGGACAGAACACCGGGGAGCTGTTTTTT.

This chain joins TRBV19 and TRBJ1-2; D might be TRBD1 (6 bases). Germline-derived CDR1 and CDR2 are LNHDA and SQIVND (reference sequence). The ends were cut back, 3 bases at V and 8 bases at J, with 16 bases in the middle. The CDR3 length is 14 residues. CDR3: CASSISGPGGGYTF. For the CDR3, the DNA is TGTGCCAGTAGTATTTCAGGCCCCGGGGGCGGCTACACCTTC.

The chain combines TRBV7-6 with TRBJ1-1; D is undetermined. The CDR3 covers 15 residues. The V and J ends lost 5 bases and 0 bases respectively, with 13 bases between them. CDR1 is SGHVS, CDR2 FNYEAQ, per germline. This CDR3 is CASSPRGFLNTEAFF. The CDR3 DNA sequence: TGTGCCAGCAGCCCCCGTGGGTTCTTGAACACTGAAGCTTTCTTT.